What follows are 23 T cell receptor beta chains derived from one specimen sequenced in a study of T cell clones after liver transplantation. TCRdb keeps only in-frame clones here, not all; method: immunoSEQ multiplex PCR. The sample comprises roughly 72,000 clones, approximately 81% of which are singletons, and 2.1% rests with the top ten. Sequencing used CD4+ T cells from blood, obtained about 50 months after liver transplant. The source of these receptors is a human patient who received a liver transplant. The graft donor may have given rise to some T cells.

The V gene is TRBV18, the J gene TRBJ2-7; TRBD2 agrees at 7 bases. The germline CDR1 and CDR2 sequences are KGHSH and LQKENI. This CDR3 region has 16 residues. Losses at the gene ends were 3 bases for V and 6 bases for J; bases not matched to a gene: 14. The CDR3 loop is CASSPGGILWESEQYF. The CDR3 DNA follows: TGTGCCAGCTCACCGGGAGGGATCCTTTGGGAATCCGAGCAGTACTTC.

This clone showed up just once. The chain employs TRBV7-9 and TRBJ2-7; no clear D gene. Trimming removed 5 bases at V and 4 bases at J, with 6 bases between. Germline CDR1 is SEHNR and CDR2 is FQNEAQ (reference sequence). The length of the CDR3 is 11 residues. This chain's CDR3 is CASSPNYEQYF. The CDR3 DNA is TGTGCCAGCAGCCCTAATTACGAGCAGTACTTC.

Points on this clone: Other DNA sequences in this specimen translate into the identical CDR3. As DNA, the CDR3 is TGTGCCAGCAGCTTAGTTCGCCAAGAGACCCAGTACTTC. Protein sequence: CASSLVRQETQYF. V gene TRBV7-2 combines with J gene TRBJ2-5; D is unresolved. The CDR3 has 13 amino acids. V was shortened by 1 base and J by 1 base, with 4 bases between the two germline ends. CDR1 SGHTA and CDR2 FQGNSA come from the germline V gene.

This chain joins TRBV15 and TRBJ2-7, with D possibly TRBD1 on 5 matching bases. V lost 0 bases to trimming and J lost 4 bases, with 22 bases between them. This CDR3 has 18 amino acids. Per the germline V gene, CDR1 is LNHNV and CDR2 is YYDKDF (reference sequence). The CDR3 spells CATSRDIVVEGGAYEQYF. CDR3 bases: TGTGCCACCAGCAGAGATATAGTTGTCGAAGGTGGGGCTTACGAGCAGTACTTC.

The chain links TRBV5-4 to TRBJ1-1, with unresolved D. Trimming cost V 0 bases and J 6 bases, with 3 bases left between them. CDR3 length: 11 amino acids. The germline V gene has CDR1 SGHNT and CDR2 YYREEE (reference sequence). The CDR3 bases are TGTGCCAGCAGCTTGGTAGCTGAAGCTTTCTTT. Protein product: CASSLVAEAFF.

The chain uses TRBV5-6 and TRBJ1-3, with TRBD1 identical over 8 bases. The CDR3 runs 13 residues. With 4 bases clipped from V and 9 bases from J, the junction kept 6 bases outside the gene matches. Per the germline V gene, CDR1 is SGHDT and CDR2 is YYEEEE. The CDR3 bases are TGTGCCAGCAGCGTTGACAGGGGTCGCACCATATATTTT. Protein sequence: CASSVDRGRTIYF.

The chain carries TRBV7-2 and TRBJ2-2; no definite D call. V lost 1 base and J lost 6, with 9 bases in between. CDR3 length: 14 residues. Germline V lookup: CDR1 SGHTA, CDR2 FQGNSA. The CDR3 DNA is TGTGCCAGCAGCTTAGTTCCTTCGGCCGGGGAGCTGTTTTTT. Protein product: CASSLVPSAGELFF.

The chain uses TRBV19 and TRBJ1-5; D uncertain. This CDR3 has 12 amino acids. Trimming took off 6 bases at V and 6 bases at J, with 9 bases between the two ends. CDR1 and CDR2 (germline): LNHDA, SQIVND (reference sequence). The CDR3 protein is CASRGFFQPQHF. The CDR3 nucleotides read TGTGCCAGTAGAGGGTTTTTTCAGCCCCAGCATTTT.

The J gene is TRBJ2-3, the V gene TRBV5-6, with D perhaps matching TRBD1 (5 bases). Trimming took 1 base from V and 0 from J, leaving 12 bases between them. The V gene's germline CDR1 is SGHDT and CDR2 YYEEEE. CDR3 length equals 16 residues. Here the CDR3 reads CASSLMVGLSTDTQYF. The CDR3 nucleotides read TGTGCCAGCAGCTTGATGGTGGGGCTTAGCACAGATACGCAGTATTTT.

The J gene is TRBJ1-5, the V gene TRBV6-6; D uncertain. Deletions cut 0 bases from V and 2 bases from J, with 8 bases between. The germline gives CDR1 MNHNY, CDR2 SVGAGI (reference sequence). The CDR3 runs 15 residues. The CDR3 nucleotides are TGTGCCAGCAGTTACTCGGGTGGGGGCAATCAGCCCCAGCATTTT. Translation: CASSYSGGGNQPQHF.

The CDR3 spells CASGLVSGSYNEQFF. In nucleotides, the CDR3 is TGTGCTAGTGGTTTGGTTTCTGGCTCCTACAATGAGCAGTTCTTC. This chain joins TRBV12-5 and TRBJ2-1; D is unresolved. CDR1 is LGHNT, CDR2 FRNRAP, per germline. The CDR3 totals 15 residues. V lost 0 bases and J 0 bases, leaving 6 bases between the germline ends.

The CDR3 DNA is TGTGCCAGCAGCTCCCCCGGACTAGCGGGGGGCCCAGGCTCCTACAATGAGCAGTTCTTC. It codes for CASSSPGLAGGPGSYNEQFF. The chain joins TRBV7-3 to TRBJ2-1; 14 nucleotides agree with TRBD2. V dropped 4 bases and J dropped 0; count of bases not matched to a gene: 11. Per the germline V gene, CDR1 is SGHTA and CDR2 is FQGTGA. CDR3 size: 20 residues.

The V and J genes are TRBV6-6 and TRBJ1-1; D remains ambiguous. The CDR3 sequence is 11 residues long. Germline V CDR1 and CDR2: MNHNY, SVGAGI (reference sequence). The V end lost 8 bases, the J end lost 4 bases, and 8 bases lay between the germline ends. CDR3 protein: CASREGTEAFF. The CDR3 DNA reads TGTGCCAGCCGGGAGGGCACTGAAGCTTTCTTT.

The chain carries TRBV10-3 and TRBJ2-1; 8 bases match TRBD1. The CDR3 runs 15 residues. Germline assignment: CDR1 ENHRY and CDR2 SYGVKD. V gave up 6 bases and J gave up 2 bases; unmatched junction bases: 6. CDR3: CAIRPDRGPYNEQFF. The CDR3 DNA is TGTGCCATCAGACCCGACAGGGGCCCCTACAATGAGCAGTTCTTC.

The chain carries TRBV18 and TRBJ2-1; 8 bases match TRBD1. Germline CDR1 and CDR2: KGHSH and LQKENI. V shed 5 bases and J 10 bases; nucleotides not matched to a gene: 10. This CDR3 comprises 14 residues. The CDR3 reads CASSGGQEATEQFF. The CDR3 bases are TGTGCCAGCTCAGGGGGACAGGAGGCCACGGAGCAGTTCTTC.

The chain combines TRBV7-9 with TRBJ2-1; 10 bases are a match to TRBD2. The junction had 12 bases not matched to a gene; V was cut back by 6 bases and J by 7 bases. This CDR3 has 16 amino acids. The germline V gene has CDR1 SEHNR and CDR2 FQNEAQ (reference sequence). The CDR3 region has the DNA TGTGCCAGCAGTATGGCGCTAGCGGGAGAGGGTAATGAGCAGTTCTTC. This encodes CASSMALAGEGNEQFF.

The gene calls are TRBV2 and TRBJ2-5; perhaps TRBD1 as D (5 bases). V lost 5 bases and J 4 bases, leaving 11 bases between the germline ends. Germline V lookup: CDR1 SNHLY, CDR2 FYNNEI. This CDR3 is built from 13 residues. CDR3 coding DNA: TGTGCCAGCAGTTCCGACAGCAGAGAGACCCAGTACTTC. Protein sequence: CASSSDSRETQYF.

This clone was found a few times. This chain uses TRBV5-1 with TRBJ1-6, with 7 bases identical to TRBD1. J lost 7 bases, V lost 0 bases, and 4 bases had no gene match. Germline V gives CDR1 SGHRS, CDR2 YFSETQ. The CDR3 is 15 amino acids. In nucleotides, the CDR3 is TGCGCCAGCAGCTTGGAGGTGACAGGGAATTCACCCCTCCACTTT. This encodes CASSLEVTGNSPLHF.

The V call is TRBV2, the J call TRBJ1-4; a weak D match, TRBD1 (6 bases). The V end lost 6 bases, the J end lost 10 bases, and 12 bases lay between the germline ends. Germline-derived CDR1 and CDR2 are SNHLY and FYNNEI. The CDR3 is 12 residues long. The CDR3 is CASRPRGGKLFF. DNA for the CDR3: TGTGCCAGCAGGCCCCGAGGGGGAAAACTGTTTTTT. The variable domain in full, completed from reference TRBV2 and TRBJ1-4, reads EPEVTQTPSHQVTQMGQEVILRCVPISNHLYFYWYRQILGQKVEFLVSFYNNEISEKSEIFDDQFSVERPDGSNFTLKIRSTKLEDSAMYFCASRPRGGKLFFGSGTQLSVL.

The chain carries TRBV6-5 and TRBJ1-1; no clear D gene. Trimming pared 6 bases from V and 4 bases from J, leaving 15 bases between. CDR1 is MNHEY, CDR2 SVGAGI, per germline. The CDR3 totals 14 residues. This CDR3 is CASSASDPGTEAFF. Here the CDR3 DNA reads TGTGCCAGCAGCGCATCCGACCCGGGCACTGAAGCTTTCTTT.

The CDR3 sequence is CASRSTGGSSYNEQFF. For the CDR3, the DNA is TGTGCCAGCAGGTCGACAGGAGGGAGCTCCTACAATGAGCAGTTCTTC. The chain joins TRBV7-9 to TRBJ2-1; D assignment may be TRBD1 or TRBD2 (6 bases each). This CDR3 has 16 amino acids. Trimming left V 6 bases short and J 0 bases short, with 15 bases between. Germline V gene lookup returns CDR1 SEHNR and CDR2 FQNEAQ (reference sequence).

The chain joins TRBV4-3 to TRBJ2-3; TRBD2 is a possible D gene (6 bases). V dropped 3 bases and J dropped 2 bases, with 12 bases sitting between them. The CDR3 totals 15 residues. Germline CDR1 reads LGHNA; CDR2 reads YSLEER. The CDR3 loop is CASSHRAGDTDTQYF. The CDR3 DNA is TGCGCCAGCAGCCACCGAGCGGGTGACACAGATACGCAGTATTTT.

The chain recombines TRBV4-1 with TRBJ2-1; D may be TRBD2 (6 bases). V was clipped by 5 bases and J by 1 base, with 12 bases between them. This CDR3 is built from 15 residues. CDR1 is MGHRA and CDR2 is YSYEKL in the germline V gene. The DNA of the CDR3 is TGCGCCAGCAGCAGGGACTTGCCTTCCTACAATGAGCAGTTCTTC. Its protein product is CASSRDLPSYNEQFF.